Listed below are T cell receptor beta chains from one sample, sequenced in a study of cytomegalovirus exposure and HLA in healthy donors. Method: immunoSEQ multiplex PCR; TCRdb's copy keeps in-frame clones and lacks some. The table lists around 150,000 clones, roughly four fifths of them singletons. Sequenced sample: PBMCs. The receptors here all came from a woman between 45 and 60 years old in good health and CMV-seropositive. Both conserved end residues are part of each CDR3. The order of the fields is J gene, V gene, D gene, clone size, CDR3 DNA, CDR3 protein. The D gene is left open where the match is weak. Clone size is stated in some rows and not others, as once, few, many or a class when expanded.

J gene: TRBJ1-3
V gene: TRBV10-3
D gene: NA
clone size: few
CDR3 DNA: TGTGCCATCATGAAGGACGGGGGTGGAAACACCATATATTTT
CDR3 protein: CAIMKDGGGNTIYF

J gene: TRBJ2-7
V gene: TRBV7-9
D gene: NA
clone size: NA
CDR3 DNA: TGTGCCAGCAGCTTAGTCGCGCCGCCCTACGAGCAGTACTTC
CDR3 protein: CASSLVAPPYEQYF

J gene: TRBJ2-7
V gene: TRBV30
D gene: NA
clone size: NA
CDR3 DNA: TGTGCCTGGAGTCTGGGGGGCTACGAGCAGTACTTC
CDR3 protein: CAWSLGGYEQYF

J gene: TRBJ2-3
V gene: TRBV5-6
D gene: TRBD2
clone size: NA
CDR3 DNA: TGTGCCAGCAGCTTGGGAGGACTAGGGGCAGATACGCAGTATTTT
CDR3 protein: CASSLGGLGADTQYF

J gene: TRBJ1-4
V gene: TRBV4-1
D gene: TRBD1
clone size: NA
CDR3 DNA: TGCGCCAGCAGCCAAGATCAGACAGGGGGTTGGGAAAAACTGTTTTTT
CDR3 protein: CASSQDQTGGWEKLFF

J gene: TRBJ2-2
V gene: TRBV4-2
D gene: TRBD2
clone size: NA
CDR3 DNA: TGTGCCAGCAGCCCCCTCCCTGGAACTAGCGGGGGGGGCACGAACACCGGGGAGCTGTTTTTT
CDR3 protein: CASSPLPGTSGGGTNTGELFF

J gene: TRBJ1-4
V gene: TRBV9
D gene: NA
clone size: few
CDR3 DNA: TGTGCCAGCAGCGTAGCCCAGGGCCAAAAACTGTTTTTT
CDR3 protein: CASSVAQGQKLFF

J gene: TRBJ1-4
V gene: TRBV9
D gene: TRBD1
clone size: NA
CDR3 DNA: TGTGCCAGCAGCGTAGGCGCAGGGACAGGGGTTTCGGCTAATGAAAAACTGTTTTTT
CDR3 protein: CASSVGAGTGVSANEKLFF

J gene: TRBJ1-1
V gene: TRBV5-1
D gene: TRBD1
clone size: few
CDR3 DNA: TGCGCCAGCAGCTTGGGGGGACAGGGGGCCGGTGCTGAAGCTTTCTTT
CDR3 protein: CASSLGGQGAGAEAFF

J gene: TRBJ2-5
V gene: TRBV5-1
D gene: TRBD1
clone size: NA
CDR3 DNA: TGCGCCAGCAGCACAGGGACAGGGGGTACTTGGGAGACCCAGTACTTC
CDR3 protein: CASSTGTGGTWETQYF

J gene: TRBJ2-3
V gene: TRBV4-1
D gene: NA
clone size: NA
CDR3 DNA: TGCGCCAGCAGCCAAGTGCTAACAGATACGCAGTATTTT
CDR3 protein: CASSQVLTDTQYF

J gene: TRBJ1-5
V gene: TRBV6-6
D gene: TRBD1
clone size: NA
CDR3 DNA: TGTGCCAGCAGCATTACAGGGGGCGACAGCAATCAGCCCCAGCATTTT
CDR3 protein: CASSITGGDSNQPQHF

J gene: TRBJ2-7
V gene: TRBV5-1
D gene: TRBD2
clone size: few
CDR3 DNA: TGCGCCAGCAGCTTGGGCGGGGGAAGCTACGAGCAGTACTTC
CDR3 protein: CASSLGGGSYEQYF

J gene: TRBJ1-3
V gene: TRBV19
D gene: TRBD1
clone size: NA
CDR3 DNA: TGTGCCAGTAGTATGGTTCAGGACAGGAGCACCATATATTTT
CDR3 protein: CASSMVQDRSTIYF

J gene: TRBJ2-2
V gene: TRBV5-6
D gene: NA
clone size: few
CDR3 DNA: TGTGCCAGCACCTCAGGGTCCGCCGGGGAGCTGTTTTTT
CDR3 protein: CASTSGSAGELFF

J gene: TRBJ2-2
V gene: TRBV5-1
D gene: NA
clone size: few
CDR3 DNA: TGCGCCAGCACCCTGGGACAGAACACCGGGGAGCTGTTTTTT
CDR3 protein: CASTLGQNTGELFF

J gene: TRBJ1-3
V gene: TRBV11-2
D gene: NA
clone size: NA
CDR3 DNA: TGTGCCAGCAGCCCCCGGCCCCGGGTTCCCCTCGGCTCTGGAAACACCATATATTTT
CDR3 protein: CASSPRPRVPLGSGNTIYF

J gene: TRBJ2-7
V gene: TRBV11-2
D gene: NA
clone size: NA
CDR3 DNA: TGTGCCAGCAGCTTAGAGGCGGGGTCGTCCTACGAGCAGTACTTC
CDR3 protein: CASSLEAGSSYEQYF

J gene: TRBJ2-3
V gene: TRBV28
D gene: TRBD2
clone size: NA
CDR3 DNA: TGTGCCAGCACCATACTAGCGGGGGGTTTTGCTAGCACAGATACGCAGTATTTT
CDR3 protein: CASTILAGGFASTDTQYF

J gene: TRBJ1-6
V gene: TRBV18
D gene: TRBD1
clone size: NA
CDR3 DNA: TGTGCCAACTCAACCACAGGGGGCAGCAATTCACCCCTCCACTTT
CDR3 protein: CANSTTGGSNSPLHF

J gene: TRBJ2-7
V gene: TRBV2
D gene: TRBD2
clone size: NA
CDR3 DNA: TGTGCCTCCCAAGCGGGGTTTCGGGAGCAGTACTTC
CDR3 protein: CASQAGFREQYF

J gene: TRBJ2-7
V gene: TRBV19
D gene: TRBD1
clone size: NA
CDR3 DNA: TGTGCCAGTAGTTTCTCGACAGGGCCCGGCTACGAGCAGTACTTC
CDR3 protein: CASSFSTGPGYEQYF

J gene: TRBJ2-1
V gene: TRBV5-1
D gene: NA
clone size: NA
CDR3 DNA: TGCGCCAGCAGCTTGTCCCCCTTGGGCAGGGTGAATGAGCAGTTCTTC
CDR3 protein: CASSLSPLGRVNEQFF

J gene: TRBJ1-1
V gene: TRBV7-9
D gene: NA
clone size: NA
CDR3 DNA: TGTGCCAGCAGCTTAAGAAGAGGAGGAATGAACACTGAAGCTTTCTTT
CDR3 protein: CASSLRRGGMNTEAFF

J gene: TRBJ2-7
V gene: TRBV2
D gene: TRBD2
clone size: NA
CDR3 DNA: TGTGCCAGCAGTGATGGTTTGGTAACTAGCGGGGGGCGGAGCTCCTACGAGCAGTACTTC
CDR3 protein: CASSDGLVTSGGRSSYEQYF

J gene: TRBJ1-1
V gene: TRBV27
D gene: NA
clone size: NA
CDR3 DNA: TGTGCCAGCAGTTTCCGTCAGCCCACAGGTCACACTGAAGCTTTCTTT
CDR3 protein: CASSFRQPTGHTEAFF

J gene: TRBJ2-2
V gene: TRBV5-1
D gene: TRBD2
clone size: NA
CDR3 DNA: TGCGCCAGCAGCTTGGTTAGCGGGGTACAGACCGGGGAGCTGTTTTTT
CDR3 protein: CASSLVSGVQTGELFF

J gene: TRBJ1-1
V gene: TRBV9
D gene: NA
clone size: few
CDR3 DNA: TGTGCCAGCAGCGTAGATCACCTGAGGAACACTGAAGCTTTCTTT
CDR3 protein: CASSVDHLRNTEAFF

J gene: TRBJ1-1
V gene: TRBV27
D gene: NA
clone size: NA
CDR3 DNA: TGTGCCAGCTGGAGGGCCACTGAAGCTTTCTTT
CDR3 protein: CASWRATEAFF

J gene: TRBJ1-6
V gene: TRBV5-4
D gene: NA
clone size: NA
CDR3 DNA: TGTGCCAGCAGCCAATCAGGCTATAATTCACCCCTCCACTTT
CDR3 protein: CASSQSGYNSPLHF

J gene: TRBJ2-2
V gene: TRBV2
D gene: TRBD2
clone size: NA
CDR3 DNA: TGTGCCACCGCAGCGGGATTCACCGGGGAGCTGTTTTTT
CDR3 protein: CATAAGFTGELFF

J gene: TRBJ2-4
V gene: TRBV6-1
D gene: TRBD2
clone size: NA
CDR3 DNA: TGTGCCAGCAGTGAAGGGGGTAGCGGGGGGTTGGGAAACATTCAGTACTTC
CDR3 protein: CASSEGGSGGLGNIQYF

J gene: TRBJ1-1
V gene: TRBV2
D gene: NA
clone size: NA
CDR3 DNA: TGTGCCAGCAGATCCCCCAGGGACACTGAAGCTTTCTTT
CDR3 protein: CASRSPRDTEAFF

J gene: TRBJ2-7
V gene: TRBV5-4
D gene: TRBD1
clone size: NA
CDR3 DNA: TGTGCCAGCAGCTCCGGGACAGGGGTCCCCTACGAGCAGTACTTC
CDR3 protein: CASSSGTGVPYEQYF

J gene: TRBJ1-1
V gene: TRBV11-2
D gene: NA
clone size: few
CDR3 DNA: TGTGCCAGCAGCTTAGATATGAACACTGAAGCTTTCTTT
CDR3 protein: CASSLDMNTEAFF

J gene: TRBJ1-1
V gene: TRBV5-4
D gene: NA
clone size: NA
CDR3 DNA: TGTGCCAGCAGCTTGGAAAGGGAGGACACTGAAGCTTTCTTT
CDR3 protein: CASSLEREDTEAFF

J gene: TRBJ2-3
V gene: TRBV10-2
D gene: TRBD2
clone size: NA
CDR3 DNA: TGCGCCAGCAGTGACCTAGCGGGGACAGATACGCAGTATTTT
CDR3 protein: CASSDLAGTDTQYF

J gene: TRBJ2-1
V gene: TRBV2
D gene: NA
clone size: NA
CDR3 DNA: TGTGCCAGCCACGAGACAGGCCTATACAATGAGCAGTTCTTC
CDR3 protein: CASHETGLYNEQFF

J gene: TRBJ1-5
V gene: TRBV2
D gene: TRBD1
clone size: NA
CDR3 DNA: TGTGCCAGCAGACCAACAGGGGGCGTGCAGCCCCAGCATTTT
CDR3 protein: CASRPTGGVQPQHF

J gene: TRBJ2-3
V gene: TRBV7-9
D gene: TRBD1
clone size: NA
CDR3 DNA: TGTGCCAGCAGCCAGACAGGGTACACAGATACGCAGTATTTT
CDR3 protein: CASSQTGYTDTQYF

J gene: TRBJ2-1
V gene: TRBV19
D gene: NA
clone size: few
CDR3 DNA: TGTGCCAGTAGTACAGGGTTGGAGCAGTTCTTC
CDR3 protein: CASSTGLEQFF

J gene: TRBJ2-7
V gene: TRBV5-6
D gene: TRBD1
clone size: few
CDR3 DNA: TGTGCCAGCAGCGCTTGGACAGGGGGTACCTACGAGCAGTACTTC
CDR3 protein: CASSAWTGGTYEQYF

J gene: TRBJ1-2
V gene: TRBV5-1
D gene: TRBD1
clone size: NA
CDR3 DNA: TGCGCCAGCAGCTTGGCTGACAGGGGGCTCAAGAATGGCTACACCTTC
CDR3 protein: CASSLADRGLKNGYTF

J gene: TRBJ1-5
V gene: TRBV6-6
D gene: NA
clone size: few
CDR3 DNA: TGTGCCAGCAGCCCCAGGGGCGGCAATCAGCCCCAGCATTTT
CDR3 protein: CASSPRGGNQPQHF

J gene: TRBJ1-1
V gene: TRBV5-4
D gene: TRBD1
clone size: NA
CDR3 DNA: TGTGCCAGCAGCTTGGTGACAGGGAGAGCTGAAGCTTTCTTT
CDR3 protein: CASSLVTGRAEAFF

J gene: TRBJ2-5
V gene: TRBV5-6
D gene: NA
clone size: once
CDR3 DNA: TGTGCCAGCAGCTCAGACGGTGGAGAAGAGACCCAGTACTTC
CDR3 protein: CASSSDGGEETQYF

J gene: TRBJ2-5
V gene: TRBV14
D gene: TRBD1
clone size: NA
CDR3 DNA: TGTGCCAGCAGCCAAGGAAGGGACAGAGAGACCCAGTACTTC
CDR3 protein: CASSQGRDRETQYF

J gene: TRBJ2-7
V gene: TRBV29-1
D gene: TRBD1
clone size: NA
CDR3 DNA: TGCAGCGTTCGGGACAGGGGATACGAGCAGTACTTC
CDR3 protein: CSVRDRGYEQYF

J gene: TRBJ2-5
V gene: TRBV5-1
D gene: TRBD1
clone size: few
CDR3 DNA: TGCGCCAGCAGCTTGGAACGCGCAGGGGGCCGGGAGACCCAGTACTTC
CDR3 protein: CASSLERAGGRETQYF

J gene: TRBJ1-2
V gene: TRBV29-1
D gene: NA
clone size: few
CDR3 DNA: TGCAGCACACGGAGGGGACTCTATGGCTACACCTTC
CDR3 protein: CSTRRGLYGYTF

J gene: TRBJ1-5
V gene: TRBV2
D gene: NA
clone size: NA
CDR3 DNA: TGTGCCAGCAGTTCCGGATACACGGGTGCGGGGGATCAGCCCCAGCATTTT
CDR3 protein: CASSSGYTGAGDQPQHF

J gene: TRBJ1-4
V gene: TRBV19
D gene: TRBD1
clone size: NA
CDR3 DNA: TGTGCCAGTAGGAGTGCAGGGGGCCGGGAAAAACTGTTTTTT
CDR3 protein: CASRSAGGREKLFF

J gene: TRBJ1-1
V gene: TRBV6-6
D gene: NA
clone size: NA
CDR3 DNA: TGTGCCAGCAGTTCCCAGACACTGAACACTGAAGCTTTCTTT
CDR3 protein: CASSSQTLNTEAFF